This T cell receptor beta chain was documented in a study of sequential checkpoint blockade in melanoma. Noted treatment: randomized to nivolumab then ipilimumab (arm A) or the reverse (arm B). This CDR3 contains 15 residues. V was clipped by 6 bases and J by 0 bases; unmatched bases: 4. Germline CDR1 reads MDHEN; CDR2 reads SYDVKM. Generated by immunoSEQ multiplex PCR, the TCRdb table keeps only in-frame clones and is missing some. Here the sample spans some 8,800 clones, 23% being singletons. This clone turned up a few times. This specimen was tumor tissue (inferred from file names), taken from a patient given nivolumab and ipilimumab in sequence. The receptor was isolated from a human donor with melanoma. The V call is TRBV28, the J call TRBJ1-5, with 8 bases lining up with TRBD1. The CDR3 region is CASSRTGNSNQPQHF. The DNA of the CDR3 is TGTGCCAGCAGCCGGACAGGGAATAGCAATCAGCCCCAGCATTTT.